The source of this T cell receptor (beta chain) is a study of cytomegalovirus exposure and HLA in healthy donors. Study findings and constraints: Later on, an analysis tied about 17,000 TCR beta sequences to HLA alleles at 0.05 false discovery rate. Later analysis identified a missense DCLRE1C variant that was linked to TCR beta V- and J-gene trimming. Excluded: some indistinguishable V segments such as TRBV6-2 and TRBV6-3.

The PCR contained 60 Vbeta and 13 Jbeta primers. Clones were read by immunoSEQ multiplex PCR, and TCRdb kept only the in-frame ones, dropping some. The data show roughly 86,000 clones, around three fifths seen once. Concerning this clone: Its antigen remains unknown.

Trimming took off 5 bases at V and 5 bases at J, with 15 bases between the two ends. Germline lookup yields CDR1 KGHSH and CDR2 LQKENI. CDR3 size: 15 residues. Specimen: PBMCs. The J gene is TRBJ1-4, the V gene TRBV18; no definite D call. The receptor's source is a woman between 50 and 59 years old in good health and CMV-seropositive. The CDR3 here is CASSLVGGRNEKLFF. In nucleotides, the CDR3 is TGTGCCAGCTCATTGGTGGGAGGACGCAATGAAAAACTGTTTTTT. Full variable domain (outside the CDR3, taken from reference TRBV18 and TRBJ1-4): NAGVMQNPRHLVRRRGQEARLRCSPMKGHSHVYWYRQLPEEGLKFMVYLQKENIIDESGMPKERFSAEFPKEGPSILRIQQVVRGDSAAYFCASSLVGGRNEKLFFGSGTQLSVL.